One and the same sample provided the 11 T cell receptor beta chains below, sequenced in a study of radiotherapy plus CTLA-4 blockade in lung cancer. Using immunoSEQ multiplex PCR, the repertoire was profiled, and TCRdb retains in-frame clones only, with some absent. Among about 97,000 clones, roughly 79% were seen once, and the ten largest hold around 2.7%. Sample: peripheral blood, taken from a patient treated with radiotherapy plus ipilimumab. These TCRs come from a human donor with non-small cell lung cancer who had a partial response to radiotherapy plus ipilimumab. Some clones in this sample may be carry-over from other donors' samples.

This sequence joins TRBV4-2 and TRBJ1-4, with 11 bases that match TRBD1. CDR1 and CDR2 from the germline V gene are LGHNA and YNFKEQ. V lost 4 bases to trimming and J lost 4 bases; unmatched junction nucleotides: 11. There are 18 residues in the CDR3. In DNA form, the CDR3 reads TGTGCCAGCAGCCGGACCGGCGGACAGGGGGCAGGTAATGAAAAACTGTTTTTT. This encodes CASSRTGGQGAGNEKLFF.

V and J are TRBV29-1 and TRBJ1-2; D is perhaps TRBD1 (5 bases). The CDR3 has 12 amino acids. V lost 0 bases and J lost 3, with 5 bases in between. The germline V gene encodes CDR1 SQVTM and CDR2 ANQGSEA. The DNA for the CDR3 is TGCAGCGTTGAAGAACAGGACTATGGCTACACCTTC. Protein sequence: CSVEEQDYGYTF.

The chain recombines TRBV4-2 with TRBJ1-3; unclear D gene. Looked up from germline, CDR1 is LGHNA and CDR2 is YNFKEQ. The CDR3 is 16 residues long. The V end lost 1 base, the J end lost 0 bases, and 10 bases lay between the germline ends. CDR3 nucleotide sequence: TGTGCCAGCAGCCAAGCCCTGATCAGCTCTGGAAACACCATATATTTT. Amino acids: CASSQALISSGNTIYF.

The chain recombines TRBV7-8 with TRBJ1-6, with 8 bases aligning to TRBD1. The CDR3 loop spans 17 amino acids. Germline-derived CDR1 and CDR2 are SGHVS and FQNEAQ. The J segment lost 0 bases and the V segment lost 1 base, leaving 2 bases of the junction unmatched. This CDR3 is CASSLGTGSSYNSPLHF. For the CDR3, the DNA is TGTGCCAGCAGCTTAGGGACAGGGAGCTCCTATAATTCACCCCTCCACTTT.

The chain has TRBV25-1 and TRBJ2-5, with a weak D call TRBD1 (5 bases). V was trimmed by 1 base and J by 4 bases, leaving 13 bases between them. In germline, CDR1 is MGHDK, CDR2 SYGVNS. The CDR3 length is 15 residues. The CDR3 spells CASSEFKGAGETQYF. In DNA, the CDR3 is TGTGCCAGCAGTGAATTTAAAGGGGCCGGAGAGACCCAGTACTTC.

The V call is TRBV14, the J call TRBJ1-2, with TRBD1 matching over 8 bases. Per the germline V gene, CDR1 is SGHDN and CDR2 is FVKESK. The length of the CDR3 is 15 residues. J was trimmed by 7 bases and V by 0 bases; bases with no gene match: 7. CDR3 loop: CASSQDLDRVGGYTF. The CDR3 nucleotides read TGTGCCAGCAGCCAAGATTTGGACAGGGTGGGTGGCTACACCTTC.

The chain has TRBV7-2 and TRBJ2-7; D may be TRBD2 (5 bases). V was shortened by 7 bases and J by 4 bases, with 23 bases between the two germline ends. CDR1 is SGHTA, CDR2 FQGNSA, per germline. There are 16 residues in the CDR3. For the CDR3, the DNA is TGTGCCAGCACCCCGGAACTAGTCAGTTCGAAGTACGAGCAGTACTTC. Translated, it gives CASTPELVSSKYEQYF.

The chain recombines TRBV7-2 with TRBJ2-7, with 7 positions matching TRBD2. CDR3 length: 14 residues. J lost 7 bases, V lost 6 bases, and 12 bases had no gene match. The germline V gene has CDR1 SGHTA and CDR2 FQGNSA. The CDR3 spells CASSTSGGYVEQYF. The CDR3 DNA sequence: TGTGCCAGCAGTACGTCCGGGGGGTACGTGGAGCAGTACTTC.

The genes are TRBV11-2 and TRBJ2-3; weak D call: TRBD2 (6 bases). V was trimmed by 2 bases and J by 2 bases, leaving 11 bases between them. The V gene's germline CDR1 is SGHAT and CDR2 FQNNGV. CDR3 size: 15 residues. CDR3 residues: CASSLLGGATDTQYF. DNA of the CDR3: TGTGCCAGCAGCTTACTAGGAGGGGCCACAGATACGCAGTATTTT.

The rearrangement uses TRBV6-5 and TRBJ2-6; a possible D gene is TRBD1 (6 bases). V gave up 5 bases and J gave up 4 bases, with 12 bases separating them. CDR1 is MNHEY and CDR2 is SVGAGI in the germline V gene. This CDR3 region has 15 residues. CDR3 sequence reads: CASSRTVQGANVLTF. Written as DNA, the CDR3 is TGTGCCAGCAGTAGGACAGTGCAAGGGGCCAACGTCCTGACTTTC.

CDR3 nucleotides: TGCGCCAGCAGCTTCAGGACAGTAATGAACACCGGGGAGCTGTTTTTT. It is translated as CASSFRTVMNTGELFF. The chain joins TRBV5-1 to TRBJ2-2; tentatively, D is TRBD1 (6 bases). CDR3 length: 16 residues. CDR1 is SGHRS and CDR2 is YFSETQ in the germline V gene. Trimming cost V 2 bases and J 1 base, with 12 bases left between them.